This paragraph reports one TCR beta chain. Its antigen remains unknown. One end of the junction varies from germline; a read error may be responsible. A second roughly 6 to 11 cycle PCR used barcoded and J-beta primers. Via MiXCR, TCRdb re-called the 5' RACE reads, giving one row per CDR3 protein. There are about 1.5 million distinct CDR3 sequences in the sample; roughly 43% occur only once, and 4% lies in the top ten. These data originate in a study of blood T cells in healthy people across ages. Germline V lookup: CDR1 MNHNS, CDR2 SASEGT. The CDR3 has 12 residues. Study-level findings and limits: Naive CD4+ cell counts and diversity both ran higher in long-lived than in aged donors.

Total RNA was isolated from each sample in quantities of at least 5 micrograms. V and J are TRBV6-1 and TRBJ2-5; 7 nucleotides agree with TRBD1. Sequences were obtained from blood. The TCR comes from a woman aged 18 to 35 in good health. The CDR3 nucleotides are TGTGCCAGCAGTGAAGGGGGACAGAAGGAGTTCTTC. Residues: CASSEGGQKEFF.